A selection of T cell receptor beta chains follows, all from one sample in a study of T cell responses to AZD1222 COVID-19 vaccine. TCRdb's copy holds only in-frame clones and misses some; the assay was immunoSEQ multiplex PCR. The top ten hold over 12% of the sample, which has about 110,000 clones, 80% to 90% seen once. Sequenced material: peripheral blood, taken 28 days after the second AZD1222 dose. The origin of the receptors is an adult who received the AZD1222 COVID-19 vaccine. Both conserved end residues are trimmed from each CDR3. D genes are given only for firm matches.

TRBJ1-5 | TRBD1 | TRBV10-3 | AITGDRGQPQH
TRBJ2-6 | - | TRBV6-5 | ASRSGGAGANVLT
TRBJ2-2 | - | TRBV28 | ASSFFGSAGELF
TRBJ2-2 | - | TRBV11-3 | ASSGGPRYNTGELF
TRBJ2-2 | TRBD1 | TRBV14 | ASSQSQGRTGELF
TRBJ2-4 | TRBD1 | TRBV2 | AGRDRGYIQY
TRBJ1-5 | TRBD1 | TRBV27 | ASSKAGGGQPQH
TRBJ2-1 | - | TRBV24-1 | ATSDGQDYGNEQF
TRBJ1-1 | - | TRBV2 | ASSELFNTEAF
TRBJ1-5 | - | TRBV30 | AWDSAQDSNQPQH
TRBJ2-7 | TRBD1 | TRBV19 | ASSALDRGEQY
TRBJ1-6 | - | TRBV27 | ASSPLTFDSPLH
TRBJ2-7 | - | TRBV13 | ASSLWDGMAYEQY
TRBJ2-1 | TRBD2 | TRBV11-2 | ASSLGLYNEQF
TRBJ1-1 | - | TRBV28 | ASTLATEAF
TRBJ1-1 | - | TRBV2 | ASSEREGGEAF
TRBJ2-1 | TRBD1 | TRBV6-1 | ASSVQGVVSYNEQF
TRBJ1-1 | - | TRBV5-1 | ASSLGWQTMNTEAF
TRBJ2-7 | TRBD1 | TRBV19 | ASSSWTGTYEQY
TRBJ2-3 | - | TRBV10-1 | ASSDRGGGDTQY
TRBJ2-7 | TRBD1 | TRBV4-1 | ASSRGGQGAMYEQY
TRBJ1-5 | - | TRBV5-1 | ASSPRGNQPQH
TRBJ2-2 | - | TRBV4-1 | ATSRPFRVENTGELF
TRBJ2-7 | TRBD2 | TRBV5-1 | ASSVGSGGHYEQY
TRBJ1-2 | - | TRBV5-4 | ASSLNRGDYGYT
TRBJ2-2 | TRBD1 | TRBV19 | ASRPHTGTANTGELF
TRBJ2-7 | TRBD1 | TRBV27 | ASKRQGSGQY
TRBJ1-5 | TRBD1 | TRBV5-1 | ASSLGQGVQPQH
TRBJ2-2 | TRBD1 | TRBV18 | ASSLGQALTGELF